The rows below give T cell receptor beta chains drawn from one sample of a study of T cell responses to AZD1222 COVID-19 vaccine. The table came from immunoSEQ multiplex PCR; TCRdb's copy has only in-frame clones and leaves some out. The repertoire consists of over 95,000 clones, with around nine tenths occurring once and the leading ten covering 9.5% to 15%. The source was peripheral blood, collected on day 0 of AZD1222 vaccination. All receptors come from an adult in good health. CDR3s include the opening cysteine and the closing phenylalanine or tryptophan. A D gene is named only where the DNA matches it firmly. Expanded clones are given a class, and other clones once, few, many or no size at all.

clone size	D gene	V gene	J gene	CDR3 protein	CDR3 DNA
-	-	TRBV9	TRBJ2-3	CASDSGEGTDTQYF	TGTGCCAGCGACTCAGGGGAGGGGACAGATACGCAGTATTTT
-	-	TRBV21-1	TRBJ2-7	CASSKPVTKLYEQYF	TGTGCCAGCAGCAAACCCGTGACAAAGCTCTACGAGCAGTACTTC
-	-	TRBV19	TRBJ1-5	CASSIVTNAFQPQHF	TGTGCCAGTAGTATTGTGACAAATGCCTTTCAGCCCCAGCATTTT
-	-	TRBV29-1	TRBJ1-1	CSTETGQEAFF	TGCAGCACCGAAACCGGACAGGAAGCTTTCTTT
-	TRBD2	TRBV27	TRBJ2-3	CASRKREAQDTQYF	TGTGCCAGCAGAAAGCGGGAGGCCCAAGATACGCAGTATTTT
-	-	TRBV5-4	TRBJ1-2	CASSFPGRTNYGYTF	TGTGCCAGCAGCTTTCCGGGACGGACTAACTATGGCTACACCTTC
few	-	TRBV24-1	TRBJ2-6	CATSDSGPSSGANVLTF	TGTGCCACCAGTGATAGCGGACCGAGCTCTGGGGCCAACGTCCTGACTTTC
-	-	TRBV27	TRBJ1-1	CASSIGPPPTNTEAFF	TGTGCCAGCAGTATCGGGCCGCCTCCTACGAACACTGAAGCTTTCTTT
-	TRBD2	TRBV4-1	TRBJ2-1	CASSQERSRGLAGGLNNEQFF	TGCGCCAGCAGCCAAGAAAGAAGTCGAGGACTAGCGGGAGGCCTTAACAATGAGCAGTTCTTC
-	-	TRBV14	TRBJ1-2	CASSQGVGYGYTF	TGTGCCAGCAGCCAAGGAGTCGGTTATGGCTACACCTTC
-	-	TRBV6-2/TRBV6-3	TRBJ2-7	CASSYSDTDPQRYEQYF	TGTGCCAGCAGTTACTCAGATACGGACCCACAACGCTACGAGCAGTACTTC